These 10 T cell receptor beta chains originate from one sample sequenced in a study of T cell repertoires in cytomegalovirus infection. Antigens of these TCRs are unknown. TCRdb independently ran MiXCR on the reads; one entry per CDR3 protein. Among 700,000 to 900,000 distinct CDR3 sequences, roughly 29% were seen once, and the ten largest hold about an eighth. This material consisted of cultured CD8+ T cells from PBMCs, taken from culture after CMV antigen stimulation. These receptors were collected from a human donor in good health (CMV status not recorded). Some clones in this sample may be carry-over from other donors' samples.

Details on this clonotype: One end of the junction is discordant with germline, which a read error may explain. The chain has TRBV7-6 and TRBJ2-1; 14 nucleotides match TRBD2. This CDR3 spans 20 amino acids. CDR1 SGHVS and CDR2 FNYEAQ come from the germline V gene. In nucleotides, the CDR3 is TGTGCCAGCAGCTTAGCGGGTGGGACTAGCGGGAGTATCGCCTACAATGAGCAGTCCTTC. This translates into CASSLAGGTSGSIAYNEQSF. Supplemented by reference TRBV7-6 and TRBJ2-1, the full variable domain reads GAGVSQSPRYKVTKRGQDVALRCDPISGHVSLYWYRQALGQGPEFLTYFNYEAQQDKSGLPNDRFSAERPEGSISTLTIQRTEQRDSAMYRCASSLAGGTSGSIAYNEQSFGPGTRLTVL.

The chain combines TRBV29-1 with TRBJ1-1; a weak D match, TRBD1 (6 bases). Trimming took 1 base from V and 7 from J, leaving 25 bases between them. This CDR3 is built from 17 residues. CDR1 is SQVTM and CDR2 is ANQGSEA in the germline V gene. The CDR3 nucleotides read TGCAGCGTTGAAGCGAGAGGGGGGGGACCTATGGGCTATGAAGCTTTCTTT. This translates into CSVEARGGGPMGYEAFF.

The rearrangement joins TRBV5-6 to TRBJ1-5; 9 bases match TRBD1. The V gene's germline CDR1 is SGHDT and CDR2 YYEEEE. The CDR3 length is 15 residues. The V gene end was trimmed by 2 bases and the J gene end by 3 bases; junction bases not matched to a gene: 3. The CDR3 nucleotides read TGTGCCAGCAGCTTCGGGACAGGGAACAATCAGCCCCAGCATTTT. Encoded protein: CASSFGTGNNQPQHF.

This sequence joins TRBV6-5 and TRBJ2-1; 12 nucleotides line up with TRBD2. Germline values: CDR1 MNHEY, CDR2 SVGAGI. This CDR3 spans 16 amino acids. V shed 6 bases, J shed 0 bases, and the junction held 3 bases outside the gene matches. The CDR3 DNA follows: TGTGCCAGCAGACTAGCGGGGGGAAGCTCCTACAATGAGCAGTTCTTC. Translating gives CASRLAGGSSYNEQFF.

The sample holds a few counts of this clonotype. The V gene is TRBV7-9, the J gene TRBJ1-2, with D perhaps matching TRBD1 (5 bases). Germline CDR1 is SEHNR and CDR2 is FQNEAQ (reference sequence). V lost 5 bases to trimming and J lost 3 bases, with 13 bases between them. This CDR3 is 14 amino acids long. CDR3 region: CASSRQGPDYGYTF. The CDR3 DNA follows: TGTGCCAGCAGCCGCCAGGGCCCGGACTATGGCTACACCTTC.

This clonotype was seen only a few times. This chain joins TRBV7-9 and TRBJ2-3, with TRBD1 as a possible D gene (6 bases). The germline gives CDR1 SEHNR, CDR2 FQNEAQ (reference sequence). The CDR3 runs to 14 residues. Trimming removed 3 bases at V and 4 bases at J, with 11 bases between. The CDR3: CASSLDSRADTQYF. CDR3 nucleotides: TGTGCCAGCAGCTTGGACAGCCGAGCAGATACGCAGTATTTT. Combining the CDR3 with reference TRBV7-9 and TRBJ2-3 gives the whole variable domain DTGVSQNPRHKITKRGQNVTFRCDPISEHNRLYWYRQTLGQGPEFLTYFQNEAQLEKSRLLSDRFSAERPKGSFSTLEIQRTEQGDSAMYLCASSLDSRADTQYFGPGTRLTVL.

CDR3 nucleotides: TGTGCCAGCAGCTTGAAGGGACTAGCGGGGGGGCCGGAAGTTGATACGCAGTATTTT. As protein: CASSLKGLAGGPEVDTQYF. The chain is built from TRBV5-6 and TRBJ2-3, with 16 bases matching TRBD2. The CDR3 runs 19 residues. After removal of 1 base from V and 6 bases from J, the junction contained 11 bases not matched to a gene. Germline lookup yields CDR1 SGHDT and CDR2 YYEEEE.

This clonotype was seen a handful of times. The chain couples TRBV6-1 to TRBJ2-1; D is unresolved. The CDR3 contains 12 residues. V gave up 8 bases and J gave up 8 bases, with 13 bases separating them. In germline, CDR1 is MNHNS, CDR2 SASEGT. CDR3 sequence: CASSTLIDEQFF. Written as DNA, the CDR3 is TGTGCCAGCTCGACATTGATCGATGAGCAGTTCTTC.

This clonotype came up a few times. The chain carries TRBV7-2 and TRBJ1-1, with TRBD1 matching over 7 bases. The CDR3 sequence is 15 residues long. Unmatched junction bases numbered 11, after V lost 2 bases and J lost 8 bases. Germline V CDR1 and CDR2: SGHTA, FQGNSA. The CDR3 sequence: CASSLSTSGGAEAFF. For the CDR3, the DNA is TGTGCCAGCAGCTTAAGCACCTCAGGGGGAGCGGAAGCTTTCTTT.

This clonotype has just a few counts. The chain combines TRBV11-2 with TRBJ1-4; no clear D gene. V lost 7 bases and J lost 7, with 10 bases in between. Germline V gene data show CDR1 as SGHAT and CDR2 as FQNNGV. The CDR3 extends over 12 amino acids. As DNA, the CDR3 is TGTGCCAGCACCCCCAACGGTGAAAAACTGTTTTTT. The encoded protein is CASTPNGEKLFF. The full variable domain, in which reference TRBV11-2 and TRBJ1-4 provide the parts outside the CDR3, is EAGVAQSPRYKIIEKRQSVAFWCNPISGHATLYWYQQILGQGPKLLIQFQNNGVVDDSQLPKDRFSAERLKGVDSTLKIQPAKLEDSAVYLCASTPNGEKLFFGSGTQLSVL.